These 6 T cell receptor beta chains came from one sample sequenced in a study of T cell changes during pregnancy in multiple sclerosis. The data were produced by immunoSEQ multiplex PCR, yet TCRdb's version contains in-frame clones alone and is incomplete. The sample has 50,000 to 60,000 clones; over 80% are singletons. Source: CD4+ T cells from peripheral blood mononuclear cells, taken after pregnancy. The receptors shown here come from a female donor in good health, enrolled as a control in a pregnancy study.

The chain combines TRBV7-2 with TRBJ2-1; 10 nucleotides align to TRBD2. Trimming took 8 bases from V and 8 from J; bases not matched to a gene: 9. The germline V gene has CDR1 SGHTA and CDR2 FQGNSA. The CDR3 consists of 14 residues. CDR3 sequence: CASLSGGALDEQFF. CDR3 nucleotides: TGTGCCAGCTTAAGCGGGGGGGCTCTGGATGAGCAGTTCTTC.

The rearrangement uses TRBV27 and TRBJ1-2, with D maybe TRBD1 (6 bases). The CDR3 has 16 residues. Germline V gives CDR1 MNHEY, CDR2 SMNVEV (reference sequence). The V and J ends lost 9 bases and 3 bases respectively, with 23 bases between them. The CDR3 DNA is TGTGCCAGTTCGAGTCACGCAGGGGCTCTAGACTATGGCTACACCTTC. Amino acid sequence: CASSSHAGALDYGYTF.

The CDR3 nucleotides read TGCGCCAGCAGCCTCAGGGATAATCCTGCAACTAATGAAAAACTGTTTTTT. This sequence encodes CASSLRDNPATNEKLFF. The J gene is TRBJ1-4, the V gene TRBV4-1; D is possibly TRBD1 (5 bases). V was shortened by 4 bases and J by 0 bases, with 15 bases between the two germline ends. Germline-derived CDR1 and CDR2 are MGHRA and YSYEKL. There are 17 residues in the CDR3.

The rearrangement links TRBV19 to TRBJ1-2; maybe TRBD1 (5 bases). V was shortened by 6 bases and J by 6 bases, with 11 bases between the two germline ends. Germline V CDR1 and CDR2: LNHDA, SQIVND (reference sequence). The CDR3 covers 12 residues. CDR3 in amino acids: CASSTGRNGYTF. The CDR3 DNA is TGTGCCAGTAGCACAGGTCGGAATGGCTACACCTTC.

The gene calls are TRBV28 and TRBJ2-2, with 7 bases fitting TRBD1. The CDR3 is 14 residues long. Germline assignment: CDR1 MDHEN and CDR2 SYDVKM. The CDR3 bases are TGTGGGGTTACCGGGACAGCGAACACCGGGGAGCTGTTTTTT. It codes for CGVTGTANTGELFF.

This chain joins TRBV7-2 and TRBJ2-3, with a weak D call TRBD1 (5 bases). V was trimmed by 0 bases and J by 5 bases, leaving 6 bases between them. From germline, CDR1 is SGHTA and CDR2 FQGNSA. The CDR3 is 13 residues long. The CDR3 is CASSLARGDTQYF. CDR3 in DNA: TGTGCCAGCAGCTTAGCTAGGGGAGATACGCAGTATTTT.